Shown below are 2 T cell receptor beta chains from a single sample sequenced in a study of T cells in Graves' hyperthyroidism and ophthalmopathy. Amplified TCR beta CDR3 regions came from RNA transcripts. Primed by the HTBI set, a first-round RT-PCR was run on the TCR CDR3. From the multiplex PCR reads, TCRdb called clonotypes with MiXCR, one entry per CDR3 protein. Of fewer than 110,000 distinct CDR3 sequences in the sample, about 50% are singletons; the top ten hold approximately 25%. Sequencing input: blood. These receptors originate from a middle-aged man with Graves' hyperthyroidism.

This rearrangement joins TRBV7-2 to TRBJ2-5; D tentatively reads TRBD1 or TRBD2 (5 bases each). Germline V lookup: CDR1 SGHTA, CDR2 FQGNSA. V lost 1 base and J lost 0, with 9 bases in between. The CDR3 loop spans 15 amino acids. This CDR3 is CASSLGWGYQETQYF. CDR3 nucleotide sequence: TGTGCCAGCAGCTTAGGATGGGGGTACCAAGAGACCCAGTACTTC.

This chain joins TRBV11-2 and TRBJ2-3; 12 bases match TRBD2. Germline values: CDR1 SGHAT, CDR2 FQNNGV. This CDR3 contains 19 residues. V lost 0 bases to trimming and J lost 2 bases; unmatched junction nucleotides: 9. The CDR3 coding sequence is TGTGCCAGCAGCTTAGATCTCGGGACTAGCGGGTTTTACACAGATACGCAGTATTTT. This codes for CASSLDLGTSGFYTDTQYF.